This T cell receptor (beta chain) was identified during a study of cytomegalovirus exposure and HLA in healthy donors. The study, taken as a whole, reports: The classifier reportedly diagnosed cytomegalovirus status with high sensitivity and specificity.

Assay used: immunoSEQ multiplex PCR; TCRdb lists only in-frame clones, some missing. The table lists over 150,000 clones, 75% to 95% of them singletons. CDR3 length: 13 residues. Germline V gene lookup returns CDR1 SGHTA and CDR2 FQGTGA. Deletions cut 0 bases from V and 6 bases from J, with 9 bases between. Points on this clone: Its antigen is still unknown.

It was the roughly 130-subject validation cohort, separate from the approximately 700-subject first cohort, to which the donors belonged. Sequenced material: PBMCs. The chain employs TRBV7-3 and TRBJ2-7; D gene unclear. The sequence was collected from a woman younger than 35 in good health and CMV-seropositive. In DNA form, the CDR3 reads TGTGCCAGCAGCTTAACGCCAGGTGGCGAGCAGTACTTC. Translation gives CASSLTPGGEQYF.